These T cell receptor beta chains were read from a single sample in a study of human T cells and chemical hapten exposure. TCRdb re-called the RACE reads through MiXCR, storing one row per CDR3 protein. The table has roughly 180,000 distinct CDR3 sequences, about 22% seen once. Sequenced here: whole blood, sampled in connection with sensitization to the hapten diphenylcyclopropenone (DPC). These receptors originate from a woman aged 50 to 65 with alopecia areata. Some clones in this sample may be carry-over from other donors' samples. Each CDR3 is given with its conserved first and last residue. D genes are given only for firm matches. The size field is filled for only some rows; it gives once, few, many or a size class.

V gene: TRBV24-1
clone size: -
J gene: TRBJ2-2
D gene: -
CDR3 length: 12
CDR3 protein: CATSLRGGELFF
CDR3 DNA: TGTGCCACCAGTCTCAGGGGCGGGGAGCTGTTTTTT

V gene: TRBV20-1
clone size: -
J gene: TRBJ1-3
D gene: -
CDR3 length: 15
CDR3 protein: CSATKSRLSGNTIYF
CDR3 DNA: TGCAGTGCAACAAAGTCTCGCCTCTCTGGAAACACCATATATTTT

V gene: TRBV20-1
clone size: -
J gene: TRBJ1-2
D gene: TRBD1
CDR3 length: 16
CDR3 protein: CSTTPRTGGGSYGYTF
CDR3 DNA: TGCAGTACTACTCCAAGGACAGGGGGAGGGAGCTATGGCTACACCTTC

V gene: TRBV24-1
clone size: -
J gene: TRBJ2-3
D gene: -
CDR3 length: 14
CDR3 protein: CATSVQGGHHTQYF
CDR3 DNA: TGTGCCACCAGTGTCCAGGGGGGACATCATACGCAGTATTTT

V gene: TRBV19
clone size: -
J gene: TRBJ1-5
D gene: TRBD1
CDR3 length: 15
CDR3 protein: CASRGAGQGWQPQHF
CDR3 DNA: TGTGCCAGTAGGGGTGCGGGACAGGGGTGGCAGCCCCAGCATTTT

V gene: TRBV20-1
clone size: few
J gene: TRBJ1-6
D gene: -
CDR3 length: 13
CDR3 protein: CSTIQGRDSPLHF
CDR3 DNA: TGCAGTACCATACAGGGCCGGGATTCACCCCTCCACTTT

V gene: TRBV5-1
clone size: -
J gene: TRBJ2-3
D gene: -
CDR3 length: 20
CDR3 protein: CASSLQTWMRRDTSTDTQYF
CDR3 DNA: TGCGCCAGCAGCTTGCAGACGTGGATGAGGAGGGACACTAGCACAGATACGCAGTATTTT

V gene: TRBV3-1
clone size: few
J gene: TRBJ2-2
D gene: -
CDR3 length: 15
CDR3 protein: CASSQRQTNTGELFF
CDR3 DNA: TGTGCCAGCAGCCAAAGACAGACGAACACCGGGGAGCTGTTTTTT

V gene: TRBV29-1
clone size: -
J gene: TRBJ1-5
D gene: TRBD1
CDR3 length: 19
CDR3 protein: CSVEGGTGARWDSNQPQHF
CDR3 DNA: TGCAGCGTTGAAGGGGGGACAGGGGCTCGATGGGACAGCAATCAGCCCCAGCATTTT

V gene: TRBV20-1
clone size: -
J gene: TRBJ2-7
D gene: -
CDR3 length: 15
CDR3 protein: CSATTGNSGPYEQYF
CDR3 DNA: TGCAGTGCTACCACAGGGAACTCGGGCCCCTACGAGCAGTACTTC

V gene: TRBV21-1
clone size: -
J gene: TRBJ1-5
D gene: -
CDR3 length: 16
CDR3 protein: CASSKDSPYSNQPQHF
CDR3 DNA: TGTGCCAGCAGCAAAGACTCGCCTTATAGCAATCAGCCCCAGCATTTT

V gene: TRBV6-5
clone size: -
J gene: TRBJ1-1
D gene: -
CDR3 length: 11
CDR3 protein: CASSYWTEAFF
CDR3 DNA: TGTGCCAGCAGTTATTGGACAGAAGCTTTCTTT

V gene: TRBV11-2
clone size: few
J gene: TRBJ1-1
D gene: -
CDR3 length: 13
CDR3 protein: CATRRGVYTEAFF
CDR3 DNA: TGTGCCACCCGGAGGGGTGTGTACACTGAAGCTTTCTTT

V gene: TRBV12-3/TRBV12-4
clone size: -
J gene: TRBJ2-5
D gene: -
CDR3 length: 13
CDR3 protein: CASSFLVQGTQYF
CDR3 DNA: TGTGCCAGCAGTTTTCTAGTTCAGGGGACCCAGTACTTC

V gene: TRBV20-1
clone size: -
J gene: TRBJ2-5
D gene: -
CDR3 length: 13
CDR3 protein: CSALGRAQETQYF
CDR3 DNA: TGCAGTGCTCTCGGGAGAGCACAAGAGACCCAGTACTTC

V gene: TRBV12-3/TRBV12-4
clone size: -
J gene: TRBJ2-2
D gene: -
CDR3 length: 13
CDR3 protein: CASSLVYTGELFF
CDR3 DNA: TGTGCCAGCAGTTTAGTGTACACCGGGGAGCTGTTTTTT

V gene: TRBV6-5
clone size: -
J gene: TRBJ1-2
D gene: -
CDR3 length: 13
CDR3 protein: CASSYRGRGGYTF
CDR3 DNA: TGTGCCAGCAGTTACAGGGGGAGGGGTGGCTACACCTTC

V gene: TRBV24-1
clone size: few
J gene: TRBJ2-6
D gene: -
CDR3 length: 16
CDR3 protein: CATSGSGDSGANVLTF
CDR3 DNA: TGTGCCACCAGTGGGTCAGGGGACTCTGGGGCCAACGTCCTGACTTTC

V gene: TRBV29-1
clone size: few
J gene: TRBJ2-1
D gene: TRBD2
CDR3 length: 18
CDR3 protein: CSVEGASGRLSSYNEQFF
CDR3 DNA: TGCAGCGTTGAAGGAGCTAGCGGGAGGCTGAGCTCCTACAATGAGCAGTTCTTC

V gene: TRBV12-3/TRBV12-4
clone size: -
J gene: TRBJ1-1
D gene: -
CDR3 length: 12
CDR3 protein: CASSLGPQGAFF
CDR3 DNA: TGTGCCAGCAGTCTGGGACCCCAGGGAGCTTTCTTT

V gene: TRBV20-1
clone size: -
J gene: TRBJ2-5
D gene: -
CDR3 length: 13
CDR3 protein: CSAGLTGAETQYF
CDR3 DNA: TGCAGTGCCGGACTCACTGGGGCCGAGACCCAGTACTTC

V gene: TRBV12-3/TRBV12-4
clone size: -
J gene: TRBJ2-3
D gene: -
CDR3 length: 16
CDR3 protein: CASSSGTAISTDTQYF
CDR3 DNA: TGTGCCAGCAGTTCCGGGACTGCCATTAGCACAGATACGCAGTATTTT

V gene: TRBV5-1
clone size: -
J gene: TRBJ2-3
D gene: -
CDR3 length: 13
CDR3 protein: CASSLEEGDTQYF
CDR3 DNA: TGCGCCAGCAGCTTGGAGGAGGGGGATACGCAGTATTTT

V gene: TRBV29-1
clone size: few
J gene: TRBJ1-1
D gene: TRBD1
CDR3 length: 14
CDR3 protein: CSSPGQGAFTEAFF
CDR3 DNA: TGCAGCTCCCCGGGACAGGGGGCATTCACTGAAGCTTTCTTT

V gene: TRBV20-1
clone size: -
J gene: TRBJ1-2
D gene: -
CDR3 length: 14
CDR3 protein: CSARPTGVGYGYTF
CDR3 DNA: TGCAGTGCTAGGCCTACGGGGGTCGGCTATGGCTACACCTTC

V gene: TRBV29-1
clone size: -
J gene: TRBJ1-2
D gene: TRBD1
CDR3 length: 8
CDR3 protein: CSGDRLAF
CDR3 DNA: TGCAGCGGGGACAGGTTGGCCTTC

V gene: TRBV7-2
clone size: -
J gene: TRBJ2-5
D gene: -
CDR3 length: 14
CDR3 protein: CASIIGVSPDTQYF
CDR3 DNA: TGTGCCAGCATTATAGGAGTGTCCCCCGACACCCAGTACTTC

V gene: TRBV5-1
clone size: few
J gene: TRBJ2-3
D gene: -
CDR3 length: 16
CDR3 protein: CASSLAGSTSTDTQYF
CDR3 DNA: TGCGCCAGCAGCTTGGCCGGGTCTACTAGCACAGATACGCAGTATTTT

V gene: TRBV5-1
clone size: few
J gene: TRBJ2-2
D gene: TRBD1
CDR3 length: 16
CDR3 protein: CASSMRTGPNTGELFF
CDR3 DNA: TGCGCCAGCAGCATGAGGACAGGGCCGAACACCGGGGAGCTGTTTTTT

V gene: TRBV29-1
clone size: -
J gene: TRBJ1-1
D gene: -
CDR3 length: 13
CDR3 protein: CSVVAAGNTEAFF
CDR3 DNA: TGCAGCGTTGTTGCGGCGGGGAACACTGAAGCTTTCTTT

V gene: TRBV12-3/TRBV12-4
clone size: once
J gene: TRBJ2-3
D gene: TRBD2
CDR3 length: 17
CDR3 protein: CASSPMGLAGPTDTQYF
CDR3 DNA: TGTGCCAGCAGTCCCATGGGCCTAGCGGGGCCCACAGATACGCAGTATTTT

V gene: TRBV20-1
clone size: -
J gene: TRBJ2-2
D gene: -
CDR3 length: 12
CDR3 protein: CSARAPTGELFF
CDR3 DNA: TGCAGTGCTAGAGCTCCTACCGGGGAGCTGTTTTTT

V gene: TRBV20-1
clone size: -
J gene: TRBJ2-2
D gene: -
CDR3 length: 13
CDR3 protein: CSASRLVTGELFF
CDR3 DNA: TGCAGTGCTAGCAGACTAGTCACCGGGGAGCTGTTTTTT

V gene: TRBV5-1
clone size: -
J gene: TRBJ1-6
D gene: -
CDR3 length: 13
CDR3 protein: CASRDSSNSPLHF
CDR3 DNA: TGCGCCAGCAGGGACAGCTCGAATTCACCCCTCCACTTT

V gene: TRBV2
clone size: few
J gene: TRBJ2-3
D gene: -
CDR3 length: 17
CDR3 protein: CASSEGWLSSRTDTQYF
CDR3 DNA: TGTGCCAGCAGTGAAGGATGGCTGAGTAGTCGCACAGATACGCAGTATTTT

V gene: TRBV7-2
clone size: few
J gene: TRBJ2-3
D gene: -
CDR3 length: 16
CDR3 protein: CASRYLGGASTDTQYF
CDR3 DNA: TGTGCCAGCAGATACCTGGGGGGGGCTAGCACAGATACGCAGTATTTT

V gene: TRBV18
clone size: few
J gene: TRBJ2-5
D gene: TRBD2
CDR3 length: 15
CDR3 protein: CASSPSLAEQETQYF
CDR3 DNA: TGTGCCAGCTCACCGTCCCTAGCGGAACAAGAGACCCAGTACTTC

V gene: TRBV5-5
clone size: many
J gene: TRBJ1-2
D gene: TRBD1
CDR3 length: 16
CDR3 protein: CASSLAPTGAAYGYTF
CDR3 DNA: TGTGCCAGCAGCCTGGCACCGACAGGGGCGGCCTATGGCTACACCTTC

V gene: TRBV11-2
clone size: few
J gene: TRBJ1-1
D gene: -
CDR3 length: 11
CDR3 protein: CASTRRSEAFF
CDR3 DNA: TGTGCCAGTACGAGGAGATCTGAAGCTTTCTTT

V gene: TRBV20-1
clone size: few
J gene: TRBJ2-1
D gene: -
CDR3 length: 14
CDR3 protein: CSAPRARVDNEQFF
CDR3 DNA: TGCAGTGCTCCACGCGCCAGGGTAGACAATGAGCAGTTCTTC

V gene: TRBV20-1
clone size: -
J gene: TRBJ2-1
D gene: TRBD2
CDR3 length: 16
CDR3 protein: CSAATGLAGRSDEQFF
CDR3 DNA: TGCAGTGCTGCGACGGGACTAGCGGGACGGAGCGATGAGCAGTTCTTC

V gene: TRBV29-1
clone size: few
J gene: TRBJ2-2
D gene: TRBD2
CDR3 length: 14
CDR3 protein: CSVEDTSGRRELFF
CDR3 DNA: TGCAGCGTTGAAGATACTAGCGGGAGACGGGAGCTGTTTTTT

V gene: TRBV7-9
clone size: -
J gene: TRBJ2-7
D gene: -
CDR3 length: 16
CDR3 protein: CASTDMSGVTGSEQYF
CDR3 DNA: TGTGCCAGCACCGACATGTCCGGGGTGACGGGATCCGAGCAGTACTTC

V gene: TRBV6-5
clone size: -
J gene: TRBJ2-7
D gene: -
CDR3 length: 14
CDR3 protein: CASSYSSGRYEQYF
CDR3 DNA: TGTGCCAGCAGTTACTCCTCGGGGCGCTACGAGCAGTACTTC

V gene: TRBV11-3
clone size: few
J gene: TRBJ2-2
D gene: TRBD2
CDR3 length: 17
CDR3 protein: CASSLDGGRNVTGELFF
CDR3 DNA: TGTGCCAGCAGCTTAGATGGCGGGAGGAACGTCACCGGGGAGCTGTTTTTT

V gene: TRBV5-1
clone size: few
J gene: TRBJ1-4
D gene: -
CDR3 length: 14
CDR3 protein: CASSLGRSNEKLFF
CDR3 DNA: TGCGCCAGCAGCTTGGGCCGGAGTAATGAAAAACTGTTTTTT

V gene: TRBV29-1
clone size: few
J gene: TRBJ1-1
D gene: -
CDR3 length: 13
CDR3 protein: CSVEEGQNTEAFF
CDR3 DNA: TGCAGCGTTGAGGAGGGGCAGAACACTGAAGCTTTCTTT